The 30 T cell receptor beta chains below all came from one sample that was sequenced in a study of shared clonotypes between healthy human individuals. The data were produced by immunoSEQ multiplex PCR, yet TCRdb's version contains in-frame clones alone and is incomplete. Of a few million clones in the sample, 90% to 95% were seen once. CD45RO negativity and positive selection for CCR7 defined naive CD8 cells, a population that excluded terminally differentiated effector memory CD45RA+ cells. Sequenced sample: naive CD8+ T cells from PBMCs. Receptors originate from a man younger than 35 in good health. Some clones in this sample may be carry-over from other donors' samples.

This chain uses TRBV9 with TRBJ1-4, with unresolved D. This CDR3 spans 14 amino acids. Germline V gives CDR1 SGDLS, CDR2 YYNGEE. The V and J ends lost 0 bases and 4 bases respectively, with 7 bases between them. DNA for the CDR3: TGTGCCAGCAGCGTAGCTCAGTATAATGAAAAACTGTTTTTT. Translated, it gives CASSVAQYNEKLFF.

The chain is built from TRBV6-1 and TRBJ1-5, with 7 bases that match TRBD1. The V segment lost 2 bases and the J segment 6 bases; nucleotides outside the gene matches: 13. Germline CDR1 is MNHNS and CDR2 is SASEGT. The CDR3 extends over 17 amino acids. The CDR3 DNA follows: TGTGCCAGCAGTGAACTCATCGGGACAGTAGGAAGTCAGCCCCAGCATTTT. This translates into CASSELIGTVGSQPQHF.

The V gene is TRBV7-2, the J gene TRBJ2-7; no reliable D call. Germline loops: CDR1 SGHTA, CDR2 FQGNSA. The CDR3 spans 12 residues. V lost 4 bases and J 0 bases, leaving 4 bases between the germline ends. CDR3 coding DNA: TGTGCCAGCAGCTACCCCTCCTACGAGCAGTACTTC. Its protein is CASSYPSYEQYF.

V and J are TRBV28 and TRBJ2-5; 8 bases agree with TRBD1. The V gene's germline CDR1 is MDHEN and CDR2 SYDVKM. After removal of 2 bases from V and 5 bases from J, the junction contained 13 bases not matched to a gene. This CDR3 has 17 amino acids. CDR3 region: CASSLTRGQNFWETQYF. The DNA of the CDR3 is TGTGCCAGCAGTTTAACCAGGGGGCAAAATTTCTGGGAGACCCAGTACTTC.

V usage is TRBV15 and J usage is TRBJ2-7; D ambiguous. The V end was cut by 8 bases, the J end by 5 bases, with 16 bases between. The CDR3 length is 13 residues. Germline CDR1 LNHNV, CDR2 YYDKDF (reference sequence). CDR3 sequence reads: CATGKRRMHEQYF. The CDR3 DNA reads TGTGCCACCGGCAAAAGAAGGATGCACGAGCAGTACTTC.

The V call is TRBV13, the J call TRBJ1-2, with unresolved D. Germline-derived CDR1 and CDR2 are PRHDT and FYEKMQ (reference sequence). This CDR3 has 14 amino acids. V dropped 1 base and J dropped 4 bases, with 10 bases sitting between them. CDR3 coding DNA: TGTGCCAGCAGCTTAGTATCACTGGGCTATGGCTACACCTTC. As protein: CASSLVSLGYGYTF.

The CDR3 spells CASSYATGGYGYTF. The CDR3 region has the DNA TGTGCCAGCAGTTATGCGACAGGGGGCTATGGCTACACCTTC. The rearrangement joins TRBV27 to TRBJ1-2; 9 nucleotides match TRBD1. The CDR3 is made up of 14 amino acids. The V gene end was trimmed by 4 bases and the J gene end by 4 bases; junction bases not matched to a gene: 4. Per germline, CDR1 MNHEY and CDR2 SMNVEV (reference sequence).

This chain joins TRBV9 and TRBJ2-7; D not certain. This CDR3 is built from 14 residues. Per germline, CDR1 SGDLS and CDR2 YYNGEE. V lost 0 bases and J lost 2, with 9 bases in between. As DNA, the CDR3 is TGTGCCAGCAGCGTAGGTGCGGACGCCTACGAGCAGTACTTC. Translating it yields CASSVGADAYEQYF. Based on the CDR3 plus reference TRBV9 and TRBJ2-7, the full variable domain is DSGVTQTPKHLITATGQRVTLRCSPRSGDLSVYWYQQSLDQGLQFLIQYYNGEERAKGNILERFSAQQFPDLHSELNLSSLELGDSALYFCASSVGADAYEQYFGPGTRLTVT.

This chain links TRBV27 with TRBJ2-1, with 10 bases matching TRBD1. Per the germline V gene, CDR1 is MNHEY and CDR2 is SMNVEV (reference sequence). This CDR3 comprises 16 residues. Losses at the gene ends were 3 bases for V and 5 bases for J; bases not matched to a gene: 7. The CDR3 here is CASSFSPGQGHNEQFF. CDR3 nucleotides: TGTGCCAGCAGTTTCTCTCCGGGACAGGGGCACAATGAGCAGTTCTTC.

Worth noting for this clone: The identical CDR3 is also encoded by other nucleotide sequences in the sample. Here the CDR3 reads CASSLAGGPSYEQYF. The CDR3 coding sequence is TGTGCCAGCAGCTTAGCGGGAGGACCATCCTACGAGCAGTACTTC. The chain carries TRBV7-3 and TRBJ2-7; TRBD2 agrees at 8 bases. The J segment lost 1 base and the V segment lost 2 bases, leaving 4 bases of the junction unmatched. The CDR3 is 15 amino acids. Germline V CDR1 and CDR2: SGHTA, FQGTGA.

This sequence joins TRBV5-4 and TRBJ1-2; a weak D match, TRBD1 (5 bases). The germline V gene encodes CDR1 SGHNT and CDR2 YYREEE (reference sequence). V was trimmed by 4 bases and J by 8 bases, leaving 15 bases between them. The CDR3 sequence is 13 residues long. The CDR3 reads CASSDPQGSGYTF. The CDR3 DNA reads TGTGCCAGCAGCGACCCCCAGGGTAGCGGCTACACCTTC. The variable domain in full, with the rest retrieved from reference TRBV5-4 and TRBJ1-2, is ETGVTQSPTHLIKTRGQQVTLRCSSQSGHNTVSWYQQALGQGPQFIFQYYREEENGRGNFPPRFSGLQFPNYSSELNVNALELDDSALYLCASSDPQGSGYTFGSGTRLTVV.

This chain joins TRBV14 and TRBJ2-7, with TRBD2 matching 7 bases. V was clipped by 5 bases and J by 9 bases; unmatched bases: 13. Germline-derived CDR1 and CDR2 are SGHDN and FVKESK. The CDR3 has 14 residues. In DNA, the CDR3 is TGTGCCAGCAGCTCAGCGGGGACCTCCTGGGGGCAGTACTTC. Translation gives CASSSAGTSWGQYF.

This clone appeared once. The chain uses TRBV4-2 and TRBJ2-7, with 12 bases that match TRBD2. The J segment lost 3 bases and the V segment lost 3 bases, leaving 3 bases of the junction unmatched. Germline V CDR1 and CDR2: LGHNA, YNFKEQ. The CDR3 is 15 residues long. DNA of the CDR3: TGTGCCAGCAGCCAGAGGACTAGCGGGATCTACGAGCAGTACTTC. It specifies CASSQRTSGIYEQYF.

The chain uses TRBV11-1 and TRBJ1-1; weak D call: TRBD1 (5 bases). The CDR3 has 14 amino acids. V gave up 3 bases and J gave up 3 bases, with 11 bases separating them. CDR1 is SGHAT and CDR2 is FQDESV in the germline V gene (reference sequence). CDR3 nucleotide sequence: TGTGCCAGCAGCTTTCAAGAAGGGGACACTGAAGCTTTCTTT. Amino acids: CASSFQEGDTEAFF. The entire variable domain, with the rest obtained from reference TRBV11-1 and TRBJ1-1, is as follows: EAEVAQSPRYKITEKSQAVAFWCDPISGHATLYWYRQILGQGPELLVQFQDESVVDDSQLPKDRFSAERLKGVDSTLKIQPAELGDSAMYLCASSFQEGDTEAFFGQGTRLTVV.

This sequence joins TRBV29-1 and TRBJ2-1; D is perhaps TRBD1 (6 bases). From germline, CDR1 is SQVTM and CDR2 ANQGSEA. Trimming removed 5 bases from V and 3 bases from J, with 11 bases in between. The CDR3 is 13 residues long. The CDR3: CSVMTGDYNEQFF. The CDR3 region has the DNA TGCAGCGTTATGACAGGCGACTACAATGAGCAGTTCTTC.

DNA of the CDR3: TGTGCCTGGAGTGTAAGACAGGGGGTCTACGAGCAGTACTTC. Amino acids: CAWSVRQGVYEQYF. The V call is TRBV30, the J call TRBJ2-7; 9 nucleotides agree with TRBD1. The J segment lost 3 bases and the V segment lost 0 bases, leaving 3 bases of the junction unmatched. The CDR3 consists of 14 residues. CDR1 GTSNPN and CDR2 SVGIG come from the germline V gene (reference sequence).

As for this clone: This sample includes further DNA sequences coding for the same CDR3. The chain links TRBV5-1 to TRBJ2-7, with 7 bases fitting TRBD2. V lost 0 bases to trimming and J lost 4 bases; unmatched junction nucleotides: 4. The CDR3 is 14 residues long. In germline, CDR1 is SGHRS, CDR2 YFSETQ. In DNA, the CDR3 is TGCGCCAGCAGCTTGGCGGGAGGAGGGTACGAGCAGTACTTC. It encodes CASSLAGGGYEQYF.

This sequence joins TRBV6-5 and TRBJ2-2, with D possibly matching TRBD2 (5 bases). This CDR3 is 15 amino acids long. Germline assignment: CDR1 MNHEY and CDR2 SVGAGI. V was cut by 2 bases and J by 4 bases, with 11 bases left in between. CDR3 residues: CASSYLAEGTGELFF. The CDR3 DNA is TGTGCCAGCAGTTACCTGGCCGAGGGCACCGGGGAGCTGTTTTTT.

The chain joins TRBV9 to TRBJ2-3, with unresolved D. CDR1 SGDLS and CDR2 YYNGEE come from the germline V gene. The length of the CDR3 is 11 residues. V lost 3 bases and J 8 bases, leaving 7 bases between the germline ends. CDR3 region: CASSEWGTQYF. DNA for the CDR3: TGTGCCAGCAGCGAGTGGGGTACGCAGTATTTT.

This chain uses TRBV29-1 with TRBJ2-3; D remains ambiguous. Trimming took 1 base from V and 1 from J, leaving 9 bases between them. CDR3 length: 14 amino acids. Germline-derived CDR1 and CDR2 are SQVTM and ANQGSEA. CDR3: CSVEVGYGTDTQYF. CDR3 bases: TGCAGCGTTGAAGTAGGGTACGGCACAGATACGCAGTATTTT.

The V gene is TRBV11-2, the J gene TRBJ1-3; D gene ambiguous. This CDR3 region has 18 residues. V lost 2 bases to trimming and J lost 1 base, with 18 bases between them. CDR1 is SGHAT, CDR2 FQNNGV, per germline. CDR3 nucleotides: TGTGCCAGCAGCTTATTGTTCCCTGGCGCCTATTCTGGAAACACCATATATTTT. Translating gives CASSLLFPGAYSGNTIYF.

The table lists this clone with a few counts. V is TRBV10-1 and J is TRBJ1-1; tentative D call: TRBD1 (6 bases). The CDR3 is 14 residues long. The V gene's germline CDR1 is WNHNN and CDR2 SYGVQD (reference sequence). V gave up 4 bases and J gave up 2 bases, with 11 bases separating them. CDR3 coding DNA: TGCGCCAGCAGTGGTAACAGGGCCAACACTGAAGCTTTCTTT. Protein: CASSGNRANTEAFF.

CDR3: CASSLPPGPGSEAFF. The CDR3 bases are TGTGCCAGCAGTTTACCGCCCGGGCCGGGCTCTGAAGCTTTCTTT. The V gene is TRBV28, the J gene TRBJ1-1; D is ambiguous. Trimming pared 2 bases from V and 6 bases from J, leaving 16 bases between. This CDR3 contains 15 residues. Germline CDR1 is MDHEN and CDR2 is SYDVKM.

The chain has TRBV27 and TRBJ1-2, with a possible D match to TRBD1 (6 bases). Trimming left V 3 bases short and J 7 bases short, with 15 bases between. Germline CDR1 is MNHEY and CDR2 is SMNVEV (reference sequence). The CDR3 extends over 14 amino acids. This CDR3 is CASSFLQGASGYTF. The CDR3 DNA reads as TGTGCCAGCAGTTTTTTACAGGGTGCTTCTGGCTACACCTTC.

The chain couples TRBV7-8 to TRBJ1-1; tentatively, D is TRBD1 (6 bases). This CDR3 spans 18 amino acids. CDR1 and CDR2 from the germline V gene are SGHVS and FQNEAQ. V shed 5 bases and J shed 6 bases, with 28 bases lying between them. CDR3 coding DNA: TGTGCCAGCAGCGCCTTCGTCCGGGGGCTGGGCTTTGGAGCTGAAGCTTTCTTT. It codes for CASSAFVRGLGFGAEAFF.

The chain has TRBV2 and TRBJ2-5; TRBD1 matches at 10 bases. Losses at the gene ends were 6 bases for V and 5 bases for J; bases not matched to a gene: 3. The germline gives CDR1 SNHLY, CDR2 FYNNEI. The CDR3 is 13 amino acids. CDR3 DNA sequence: TGTGCCAGCAGGGACAGGGGGAGGGAGACCCAGTACTTC. Protein product: CASRDRGRETQYF.

CDR3 in DNA: TGTGCCAGCAGCTTAGTCGCAGGGGGCACTGAAGCTTTCTTT. This translates into CASSLVAGGTEAFF. The V call is TRBV11-2, the J call TRBJ1-1; the match to TRBD1 covers 7 bases. Looked up from germline, CDR1 is SGHAT and CDR2 is FQNNGV. V lost 1 base and J lost 4; bases outside the gene matches: 3. There are 14 residues in the CDR3.

J is TRBJ2-6 and V is TRBV5-1; D call uncertain. The CDR3 totals 14 residues. The germline V gene encodes CDR1 SGHRS and CDR2 YFSETQ. V lost 2 bases, J lost 3 bases, and 6 bases lay in between. The CDR3 nucleotides read TGCGCCAGCAGCTTTGACCGTGGGGCCAACGTCCTGACTTTC. Translation gives CASSFDRGANVLTF.

The genes are TRBV18 and TRBJ2-1; a weak D match, TRBD2 (6 bases). The CDR3 sequence is 13 residues long. The germline V gene encodes CDR1 KGHSH and CDR2 LQKENI. Trimming stripped 2 bases from V and 9 bases from J, with 11 bases between. The CDR3 reads CASSPAGSTEQFF. For the CDR3, the DNA is TGTGCCAGCTCACCAGCGGGAAGCACTGAGCAGTTCTTC.

This rearrangement joins TRBV28 to TRBJ2-3; no firm D call. Germline V gives CDR1 MDHEN, CDR2 SYDVKM. Trimming left V 2 bases short and J 7 bases short, with 16 bases between. The CDR3 covers 15 residues. CDR3 coding DNA: TGTGCCAGCAGTTTAAAGTTCCCCAGGAGCTATACGCAGTATTTT. Amino acids: CASSLKFPRSYTQYF.